Each of the 25 T cell receptor beta chains below was sequenced from the same sample in a study of T cells in Graves' hyperthyroidism and ophthalmopathy. Amplification of TCR beta CDR3 regions used RNA as the template. The HTBI primer set served for first-round RT-PCR of the TCR CDR3. MiXCR, run by TCRdb on the multiplex PCR reads, gives a single entry per CDR3 protein. The data contain 300,000 or so distinct CDR3 sequences, around a sixth of them seen just once; the ten biggest clones take up about half. The specimen was blood. Receptors originate from a woman between 50 and 59 years old with Graves' hyperthyroidism.

This clonotype was counted between two and nine times. The chain recombines TRBV5-1 with TRBJ2-3; 10 bases are shared with TRBD2. With 0 bases clipped from V and 3 bases from J, the junction kept 4 bases outside the gene matches. This CDR3 contains 16 residues. Germline CDR1 and CDR2: SGHRS and YFSETQ. The CDR3 nucleotides are TGCGCCAGCAGCTTGGTCAGCGGGGGGGAAACAGATACGCAGTATTTT. It codes for CASSLVSGGETDTQYF.

This sequence joins TRBV4-1 and TRBJ2-1; D gene ambiguous. The CDR3 spans 12 residues. Per the germline V gene, CDR1 is MGHRA and CDR2 is YSYEKL. Trimming pared 2 bases from V and 5 bases from J, leaving 4 bases between. The CDR3 DNA reads TGCGCCAGCAGCCAACCCGACAATGAGCAGTTCTTC. This gives the protein CASSQPDNEQFF.

This clonotype was recorded at least ten times. J is TRBJ1-1 and V is TRBV20-1; D uncertain. This CDR3 contains 12 residues. V was shortened by 3 bases and J by 1 base, with 6 bases between the two germline ends. Germline values: CDR1 DFQATT, CDR2 SNEGSKA (reference sequence). In DNA form, the CDR3 reads TGCAGTGCTAGCTCCCGGAACACTGAAGCTTTCTTT. Protein: CSASSRNTEAFF.

This clonotype was observed a few times. The rearrangement uses TRBV5-6 and TRBJ1-2, with D maybe TRBD1 (5 bases). From germline, CDR1 is SGHDT and CDR2 YYEEEE. The CDR3 is made up of 15 amino acids. V lost 1 base, J lost 7 bases, and 17 bases lay in between. The CDR3 protein is CASSLRQGRRVGYTF. The CDR3 nucleotides read TGTGCCAGCAGCTTGAGGCAGGGCCGCCGCGTTGGCTACACCTTC.

The CDR3 region has the DNA TGTGCCAGCAGTGGGAGACAGGGGGCAGGTGAAGCTTTCTTT. Translation gives CASSGRQGAGEAFF. The V and J genes are TRBV6-1 and TRBJ1-1, with TRBD1 matching 10 bases. Unmatched junction bases numbered 6, after V lost 4 bases and J lost 7 bases. Germline assignment: CDR1 MNHNS and CDR2 SASEGT. This CDR3 contains 14 residues.

This rearrangement joins TRBV7-9 to TRBJ1-2; possible D gene TRBD1, 6 bases. This CDR3 region has 13 residues. Trimming stripped 5 bases from V and 3 bases from J, with 10 bases between. Germline-derived CDR1 and CDR2 are SEHNR and FQNEAQ (reference sequence). CDR3 sequence reads: CASSPQGYYGYTF. CDR3 in DNA: TGTGCCAGCAGCCCCCAGGGGTACTATGGCTACACCTTC.

To note about this clonotype: Its ends do not fully match the called genes, so a read error is possible. The CDR3 loop reads CASNYYGTSGGGELFF. CDR3 in DNA: TGTGCCAGCAATTACTATGGGACTAGCGGTGGTGGGGAGCTGTTTTTT. The chain recombines TRBV6-5 with TRBJ2-2, with 11 bases aligning to TRBD2. The CDR3 runs to 16 residues. From germline, CDR1 is MNHEY and CDR2 SVGAGI.

V gene TRBV19 combines with J gene TRBJ1-5; tentative D call: TRBD1 (6 bases). The CDR3 loop spans 15 amino acids. V dropped 11 bases and J dropped 3 bases, with 20 bases sitting between them. CDR1 and CDR2 (germline): LNHDA, SQIVND (reference sequence). The CDR3 coding sequence is TGTGCCGCCTCCCTGGCAGGGGCCTTCAATCAGCCCCAGCATTTT. It is translated as CAASLAGAFNQPQHF.

The rearrangement links TRBV5-1 to TRBJ2-5; 15 positions agree with TRBD2. Germline assignment: CDR1 SGHRS and CDR2 YFSETQ. The length of the CDR3 is 22 residues. J lost 1 base, V lost 4 bases, and 20 bases had no gene match. The DNA of the CDR3 is TGCGCCAGCAGCCAAGTCCGGACTAGCGGGAGGGTAGGGGCCGGAGGCCAAGAGACCCAGTACTTC. Its protein product is CASSQVRTSGRVGAGGQETQYF. The full variable domain, in which reference TRBV5-1 and TRBJ2-5 provide the parts outside the CDR3, is KAGVTQTPRYLIKTRGQQVTLSCSPISGHRSVSWYQQTPGQGLQFLFEYFSETQRNKGNFPGRFSGRQFSNSRSEMNVSTLELGDSALYLCASSQVRTSGRVGAGGQETQYFGPGTRLLVL.

There are a few counts of this clonotype. The chain is built from TRBV20-1 and TRBJ2-3; D not certain. There are 15 residues in the CDR3. Trimming stripped 1 base from V and 2 bases from J, with 13 bases between. From germline, CDR1 is DFQATT and CDR2 SNEGSKA (reference sequence). The CDR3 region is CSARGHRDNTDTQYF. In nucleotides, the CDR3 is TGCAGTGCTAGAGGTCATAGAGATAACACAGATACGCAGTATTTT.

This clonotype came up many times. The chain links TRBV20-1 to TRBJ2-3, with a possible D match to TRBD1 (5 bases). Germline CDR1 DFQATT, CDR2 SNEGSKA (reference sequence). The V end lost 6 bases, the J end lost 0 bases, and 16 bases lay between the germline ends. The CDR3 covers 15 residues. CDR3 region: CSAPMGRVSTDTQYF. The DNA of the CDR3 is TGCAGTGCCCCGATGGGGCGCGTGAGCACAGATACGCAGTATTTT.

This clonotype appeared many times. The chain joins TRBV2 to TRBJ1-5, with TRBD1 as a possible D gene (6 bases). The germline V gene encodes CDR1 SNHLY and CDR2 FYNNEI. V lost 5 bases to trimming and J lost 0 bases, with 11 bases between them. The CDR3 contains 15 residues. The CDR3 nucleotides are TGTGCCAGCAGTCGGGACACCCGTAGCAATCAGCCCCAGCATTTT. Protein product: CASSRDTRSNQPQHF.

The count of this clonotype is one. V is TRBV2 and J is TRBJ1-1; the D gene is possibly TRBD1 (6 bases). The ends were cut back, 7 bases at V and 1 base at J, with 10 bases in the middle. Per germline, CDR1 SNHLY and CDR2 FYNNEI. The CDR3 is 13 amino acids. CDR3 coding DNA: TGTGCCAGCAACCACAGGGAGAACACTGAAGCTTTCTTT. This sequence encodes CASNHRENTEAFF.

V usage is TRBV7-9 and J usage is TRBJ1-1; D perhaps matches TRBD1 (5 bases). Per the germline V gene, CDR1 is SEHNR and CDR2 is FQNEAQ (reference sequence). Trimming removed 6 bases from V and 0 bases from J, with 14 bases in between. The CDR3 has 15 residues. CDR3 in amino acids: CASSYQGGMNTEAFF. The CDR3 region has the DNA TGTGCCAGCAGTTACCAGGGCGGAATGAACACTGAAGCTTTCTTT. The full variable domain, in which reference TRBV7-9 and TRBJ1-1 provide the parts outside the CDR3, is DTGVSQNPRHKITKRGQNVTFRCDPISEHNRLYWYRQTLGQGPEFLTYFQNEAQLEKSRLLSDRFSAERPKGSFSTLEIQRTEQGDSAMYLCASSYQGGMNTEAFFGQGTRLTVV.

The chain has TRBV2 and TRBJ1-1, with D unclear. V was trimmed by 7 bases and J by 6 bases, leaving 18 bases between them. There are 14 residues in the CDR3. The V gene's germline CDR1 is SNHLY and CDR2 FYNNEI. CDR3 nucleotide sequence: TGTGCCAGCACCCCGACAAACGTGCTACCTGAAGCTTTCTTT. It translates to CASTPTNVLPEAFF.

As regards this clonotype: A much larger clone lies a single base off, so this may be a read error. The J gene is TRBJ1-2, the V gene TRBV27; 8 bases align to TRBD1. Germline CDR1 reads MNHEY; CDR2 reads SMNVEV (reference sequence). The CDR3 totals 13 residues. V lost 5 bases and J lost 3; bases outside the gene matches: 2. The CDR3 spells CASSEGQDYGYTF. The DNA of the CDR3 is TGTGCCAGCAGTGAGGGACAGGACTATGGCTACACCTTC.

This clonotype was detected many times. The chain uses TRBV5-1 and TRBJ2-1; 12 bases agree with TRBD1. The CDR3 is 15 amino acids. J lost 8 bases, V lost 4 bases, and 7 bases had no gene match. Germline CDR1 SGHRS, CDR2 YFSETQ. This CDR3 is CASSTGTGGIDEQFF. DNA for the CDR3: TGCGCCAGCAGCACGGGGACAGGGGGCATAGATGAGCAGTTCTTC.

This clonotype was observed a few times. This chain links TRBV6-1 with TRBJ2-7, with D perhaps TRBD1 (5 bases). V shed 8 bases and J shed 3 bases, with 17 bases lying between them. The CDR3 is 14 amino acids. CDR1 and CDR2 (germline): MNHNS, SASEGT. DNA of the CDR3: TGTGCCAGCTCGCAAGGACAAACGGACTACGAGCAGTACTTC. Translation: CASSQGQTDYEQYF.

The V gene is TRBV20-1, the J gene TRBJ1-5; possibly TRBD1 for D (5 bases). Per germline, CDR1 DFQATT and CDR2 SNEGSKA (reference sequence). This CDR3 has 14 residues. The germline V and J ends were trimmed by 6 bases and 0 bases, with 12 bases remaining between them. As DNA, the CDR3 is TGCAGTGCGGGGACGGATTATAGCAATCAGCCCCAGCATTTT. It yields the protein CSAGTDYSNQPQHF.

This clonotype appeared many times. The rearrangement joins TRBV27 to TRBJ1-2; 8 positions match TRBD1. The CDR3 contains 13 residues. Germline CDR1 reads MNHEY; CDR2 reads SMNVEV (reference sequence). V was clipped by 4 bases and J by 6 bases; unmatched bases: 4. CDR3 protein: CASSYNRGNGYTF. The CDR3 DNA sequence: TGTGCCAGCAGTTACAACAGGGGGAATGGCTACACCTTC.

The sample holds many counts of this clonotype. The gene calls are TRBV5-1 and TRBJ2-1; TRBD1 or TRBD2 may be the D gene (5 bases each). Germline CDR1 is SGHRS and CDR2 is YFSETQ. Between the trimmed V and J ends, which lost 2 bases and 0 bases, there was a span of 12 bases. The CDR3 contains 16 residues. The CDR3 loop is CASSFRGVISYNEQFF. In DNA form, the CDR3 reads TGCGCCAGCAGCTTTCGAGGGGTAATCTCCTACAATGAGCAGTTCTTC.

The J gene is TRBJ1-1, the V gene TRBV7-2; D ambiguous. From germline, CDR1 is SGHTA and CDR2 FQGNSA. V was shortened by 3 bases and J by 7 bases, with 9 bases between the two germline ends. The CDR3 spans 12 residues. The DNA of the CDR3 is TGTGCCAGCAGCTTCGAGGTCGGTGAAGCTTTCTTT. Translating it yields CASSFEVGEAFF.

Many counts were recorded for this clonotype. CDR3 DNA: TGTGCCTGGAGTGTTAACCCTAACTATGGCTACACCTTC. Translation: CAWSVNPNYGYTF. This sequence joins TRBV30 and TRBJ1-2; no clear D gene. Germline CDR1 is GTSNPN and CDR2 is SVGIG (reference sequence). The CDR3 runs 13 residues. With 0 bases removed from V and 0 bases from J, the gap between germline ends came to 5 bases. The full variable domain, its missing parts supplied by reference TRBV30 and TRBJ1-2, is SQTIHQWPATLVQPVGSPLSLECTVEGTSNPNLYWYRQAAGRGLQLLFYSVGIGQISSEVPQNLSASRPQDRQFILSSKKLLLSDSGFYLCAWSVNPNYGYTFGSGTRLTVV.

With regard to this clonotype: The junction departs from the called germline gene at one end, perhaps through a read error. This sequence joins TRBV18 and TRBJ1-1; D perhaps matches TRBD1 (5 bases). Germline V gene data show CDR1 as KGHSH and CDR2 as LQKENI. The CDR3 has 15 amino acids. CDR3 sequence reads: CASSPQRGGNTEAFF. In DNA, the CDR3 is TGTGCCAGCTCACCACAACGGGGCGGGAACACTGAGGCTTTCTTT.

The J gene is TRBJ2-5, the V gene TRBV6-1; TRBD2 is a possible D gene (5 bases). CDR3 length: 17 residues. Trimming took off 6 bases at V and 2 bases at J, with 22 bases between the two ends. The germline V gene encodes CDR1 MNHNS and CDR2 SASEGT. The CDR3 region is CASRVFIWRVNQETQYF. The CDR3 DNA reads TGTGCCAGCAGAGTCTTTATATGGCGGGTGAATCAAGAGACCCAGTACTTC.